This TCR beta chain was identified during a study of blood T cells in healthy people across ages (dated by TCRdb to 2014 to 2015). With respect to the entire study: Template switching captured roughly one uniquely barcoded TCR beta cDNA molecule per two T cells in model experiments. The study analyzed two additional independent replicas of 1 million unique cDNA reads from the same blood draw for two donors, one aged 18 to 30 and one aged 80 or older. To track age-related changes in TCR beta repertoire diversity, the study relied on deep sequencing normalized with unique cDNA molecular identifiers. Donors of different ages were randomly distributed across sequencing lanes to avoid experimental bias. Donors were grouped into four age groups: young (average 16 years), middle-aged (about 38), aged (around 56) and long-lived (about 90).

Beyond this particular receptor, the publication reports: Since profiling was done on bulk unsorted PBMCs, naive and antigen-experienced compartments could not be conclusively compared. The long-lived group showed more naive CD4+ T cells, fewer expanded clones and increased TCR diversity than the aged group, suggesting age selection. There was a strong correlation between observed TCR beta diversity and the percentage of naive T cells measured by flow cytometry. The CMV infection status of donors was not known, potentially confounding age-related changes in expanded clonotypes. As age increased, observed TCR beta diversity per million T cells dropped in a roughly linear way, and a significant reduction was already evident by age 40. Total diversity estimates from one million sequenced T cells were considered lower bounds and underestimates.

The donors were roughly 39 Caucasian individuals from Russia, aged roughly 6 to 100 years, who were systemically healthy. About 10 milliliters of peripheral blood were collected from each donor into EDTA-treated Vacutainer tubes. Ficoll-Paque density-gradient centrifugation was used to isolate PBMCs, with at least 7 million obtained per sample. Total RNA was extracted from PBMCs with Trizol reagent, with at least 5 micrograms obtained per sample. The percentages of naive CD45RAhigh/CD27high T cells were determined by flow cytometry on a PBMC aliquot from every donor. This clonotype occurred a few times. What this receptor recognizes is not known. Base qualities are not provided; no much larger clone lies one nucleotide away. Libraries were built with 5' RACE. The reads were generated on an Illumina HiSeq 2500. A second PCR of 7 to 11 cycles was performed with a sample-barcoded 5' primer and a J-beta primer mix. A template-switch 5' adaptor carrying 12 random nucleotides introduced a unique molecular identifier onto each TCR beta cDNA molecule. Each sample yielded at least 2.5 million CDR3-containing paired-end reads. First-strand cDNA was synthesized from all RNA with the Mint cDNA synthesis kit, primed by a TRBC-specific oligonucleotide. After uracil-DNA glycosylase treatment, a first 18-cycle PCR used universal primers M1SS and BC2_uni_R on all cDNA. The published analysis was carried out like this. Each sample was normalized by randomly selecting 1 million high-quality reads, each carrying a distinct molecular identifier. Reads with shared molecular identifiers were discarded instead of being binned into consensus sequences. MiTCR, with a Q25 quality threshold and the strictest error-elimination algorithm, was used for CDR3 identification, clonotype clustering and error correction. A nonparametric unseen species model using Euler transformation provided a lower-bound estimate of total TCR beta diversity. In-frame beta chains were kept once TCRdb had trimmed the public reads at Q25 with fastp and called clones with MiXCR. CDR3 protein duplicates are merged, each entry listing the most common genes and DNA. The V and J calls were not made by the authors but by TCRdb's processing. Counted in this sample were 780,000 or so distinct CDR3 sequences; 56% of them appeared once. The ten largest clones add up to about a quarter of the sample.

V is cut by 5 bases and J by 5 bases, and the space between the germline ends is 12 bases. Based on the germline V gene (reference sequence), the CDR1 and CDR2 sequences are MNHEY and SMNVEV. The CDR3 contains 13 residues, cysteine and phenylalanine counted. Of the read, only the CDR3 DNA is kept; its 39 bases are in frame from base 1. The chain is made from TRBV27 and TRBJ2-5, with TRBD2 tentatively as D gene (6 bases match). This clonotype originated in a man aged 40-55 years in good health. Sequencing was carried out using blood. The DNA reads TGTGCCAGCAGTCTACTAGCAAGGGAGACCCAGTACTTC. Translated, it reads CASSLLARETQYF.